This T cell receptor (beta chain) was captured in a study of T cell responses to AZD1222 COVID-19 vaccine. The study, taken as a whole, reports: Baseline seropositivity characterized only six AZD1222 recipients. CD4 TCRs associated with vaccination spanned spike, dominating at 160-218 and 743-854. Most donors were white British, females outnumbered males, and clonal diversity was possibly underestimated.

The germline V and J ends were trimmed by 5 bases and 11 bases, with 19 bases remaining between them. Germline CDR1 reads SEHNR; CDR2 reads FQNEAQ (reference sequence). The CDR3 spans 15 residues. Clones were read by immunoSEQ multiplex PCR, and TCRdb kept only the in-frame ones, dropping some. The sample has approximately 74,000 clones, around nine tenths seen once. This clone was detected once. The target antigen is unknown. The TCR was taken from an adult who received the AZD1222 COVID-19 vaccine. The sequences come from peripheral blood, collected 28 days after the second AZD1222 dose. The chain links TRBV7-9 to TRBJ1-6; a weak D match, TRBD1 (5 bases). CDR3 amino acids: CASSPIQDLNPPLHF. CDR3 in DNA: TGTGCCAGCAGCCCAATACAGGACTTGAATCCACCCCTCCACTTT.